Listed below are T cell receptor beta chains from one sample, sequenced in a study of shared clonotypes between healthy human individuals. Data came from immunoSEQ multiplex PCR; TCRdb stores just in-frame clones and leaves some out. Seen here are about 2 million clones, around 96% observed once, and the top ten hold 1.2%. The source material was naive CD8+ T cells sorted from blood. All receptors come from a man aged 18-30 years in good health. The CDR3 runs from the conserved cysteine through the conserved F or W. D genes are given only for firm matches.

>TRBD1|TRBV20-1
CGIPGGHEQYF
>-|TRBV29-1
CSALWGTGDNEQFF
>-|TRBV5-1
CASSKKVHDALCSNQPQHF
>-|TRBV4-3
CASSQDRGLYTEAFF
>-|TRBV11-2
CASSLDGYGYTF
>-|TRBV11-1
CASSPVGSGYGYTF
>TRBD1|TRBV5-4
CASSPGQSSGNTIYF
>-|TRBV6-1
CASAAGVGYQETQYF
>-|TRBV7-9
CASRKGGSAYNEQFF
>-|TRBV5-4
CASSLDGEATDTQYF
>TRBD1|TRBV11-2
CASSYGQGGNTEAFF
>TRBD2|TRBV18
CASSPEAGAGTTKNIQYF
>TRBD2|TRBV27
CASSFSGYSSYEQYF
>-|TRBV5-1
CASSLYITDTQYF
>TRBD2|TRBV11-2
CASSPTSGGANEQFF
>-|TRBV2
CASSDADNEQFF
>-|TRBV9
CASSVDLNTEAFF
>-|TRBV9
CASSVEGTENTEAFF
>-|TRBV27
CASRLGQMNTEAFF
>-|TRBV6-1
CASSLKMALQETQYF
>-|TRBV4-3
CASSQEAHISYEQYF
>-|TRBV5-4
CASSLGTGGRAAADTQYF
>-|TRBV21-1
CASSKDGCQDSSYEQYF
>TRBD2|TRBV4-1
CASSQEGLARQETQYF
>-|TRBV7-9
CASSAWDTGETQYF
>TRBD2|TRBV6-5
CASSYSLAGSSYEQYF
>-|TRBV4-1
CASSQWADTYEQYF
>TRBD1|TRBV7-9
CASSPDRGYEQYF
>TRBD2|TRBV2
CASSDGLAGATGELFF
>TRBD1|TRBV5-1
CASSLGQGAANEQFF
>TRBD1|TRBV6-5
CASRGQGFGETQYF